This T cell receptor beta chain was captured by sequencing in a study of T cell repertoires in cytomegalovirus infection. For the study at large: Public TCR beta signatures were indicative of both CMV infection and a matching HLA type. Whole-study results and caveats: Dominant in the ex vivo response were TCR beta clonotypes restricted by HLA-C and specific for CMV.

TCRdb passed the reads through MiXCR, listing each CDR3 protein once. In the table there are around 280,000 distinct CDR3 sequences, about a tenth of which are singletons. This clonotype was counted between two and nine times. Antigen: not known. The sample was PBMCs. This sequence originates from a human donor in good health (CMV status not recorded). Some clones in this sample may be carry-over from other donors' samples.

The CDR3 nucleotides read TGTGCCAGCAGCCTGGGAGGGGTCCCAGATACGCAGTATTTT. This translates into CASSLGGVPDTQYF. This chain links TRBV2 with TRBJ2-3; 7 bases align to TRBD2. This CDR3 has 14 amino acids. CDR1 is SNHLY and CDR2 is FYNNEI in the germline V gene. The V gene end was trimmed by 6 bases and the J gene end by 4 bases; junction bases not matched to a gene: 7.